The next 18 T cell receptor beta chains were all read from a single sample in a study of T cells in Graves' hyperthyroidism and ophthalmopathy. Regions amplified from RNA transcripts were the TCR beta CDR3 regions. The HTBI primer set drove a first-round RT-PCR of the TCR CDR3. One entry per CDR3 protein results from TCRdb running MiXCR on the multiplex PCR reads. The sample has about 480,000 distinct CDR3 sequences, around a quarter seen once. The specimen sequenced was blood. All receptors derive from a woman between 25 and 40 years old with Graves' ophthalmopathy.

V gene TRBV27 combines with J gene TRBJ2-5, with a tentative D call TRBD1 (5 bases). CDR1 is MNHEY, CDR2 SMNVEV, per germline (reference sequence). The CDR3 is made up of 13 amino acids. Between the trimmed V and J ends, which lost 6 bases and 5 bases, there was a span of 13 bases. CDR3 sequence (DNA): TGTGCCAGCAGGGTGGCTGGGGCGGAGACCCAGTACTTC. This codes for CASRVAGAETQYF.

About this clonotype itself: A read error may produce the germline difference seen at one junction end. The chain employs TRBV4-1 and TRBJ1-1; tentative D call: TRBD1 (5 bases). CDR1 is MGHRA and CDR2 is YSYEKL in the germline V gene. The CDR3 runs to 16 residues. This CDR3 reads CASSQDPPGGGPEACF. In DNA, the CDR3 is TGCGCCAGCAGCCAAGATCCCCCCGGGGGAGGGCCTGAAGCTTGCTTT.

This clonotype was recorded at least ten times. The chain employs TRBV6-2 or TRBV6-3 and TRBJ1-1; D unclear. Germline V lookup: CDR1 MNHEY, CDR2 SVGEGT. This CDR3 is 18 amino acids long. V lost 6 bases and J lost 3, with 26 bases in between. The CDR3 region is CASSPARAAFGLDTEAFF. The CDR3 nucleotides read TGTGCCAGCAGCCCCGCCCGGGCCGCGTTTGGCCTGGACACTGAAGCTTTCTTT.

The table lists this clonotype with many counts. The chain combines TRBV5-1 with TRBJ1-2, with TRBD1 as a possible D gene (6 bases). There are 16 residues in the CDR3. V was clipped by 1 base and J by 7 bases, with 20 bases between them. CDR1 SGHRS and CDR2 YFSETQ come from the germline V gene. Here the CDR3 reads CASSLNSGGGPSGYTF. The CDR3 DNA sequence: TGCGCCAGCAGCTTGAATTCCGGTGGGGGGCCAAGTGGCTACACCTTC.

This clonotype was picked up many times. The chain is built from TRBV20-1 and TRBJ1-5; D ambiguous. Germline lookup yields CDR1 DFQATT and CDR2 SNEGSKA (reference sequence). Trimming removed 4 bases at V and 7 bases at J, with 17 bases between. The CDR3 totals 14 residues. The chain's CDR3 is CSATGPYDVQPQHF. CDR3 sequence (DNA): TGCAGTGCTACCGGACCCTACGACGTGCAGCCCCAGCATTTT.

This clonotype was seen repeatedly, ten times or more. The chain links TRBV6-5 to TRBJ1-2; D is unclear. V lost 2 bases and J 2 bases, leaving 12 bases between the germline ends. This CDR3 comprises 15 residues. Per the germline V gene, CDR1 is MNHEY and CDR2 is SVGAGI. This CDR3 is CASSYSTRGNYGYTF. The CDR3 coding sequence is TGTGCCAGCAGTTACAGTACTAGAGGGAACTATGGCTACACCTTC.

This clonotype was counted only a few times. V is TRBV6-1 and J is TRBJ1-1, with D uncertain. The germline V and J ends were trimmed by 5 bases and 1 base, with 11 bases remaining between them. This CDR3 region has 14 residues. Per germline, CDR1 MNHNS and CDR2 SASEGT. DNA of the CDR3: TGTGCCAGCAGTACCCAACACCCGAACACTGAAGCTTTCTTT. Its translation is CASSTQHPNTEAFF.

A note on this clonotype: An end of the junction differs from the germline gene, which may be a read error. Written as DNA, the CDR3 is TGTGCCATCAGCCCCCTCCTTGACAGGGCGCAAGAGACCCAGTACTTC. Amino acids: CAISPLLDRAQETQYF. This chain connects TRBV7-8 to TRBJ2-5; 7 bases match TRBD1. This CDR3 has 16 residues. The germline gives CDR1 SGHVS, CDR2 FQNEAQ.

This clonotype was counted ten times or more. CDR3 loop: CASSVGVRGEQYF. DNA of the CDR3: TGTGCCAGCAGTGTGGGGGTCAGGGGCGAGCAGTACTTC. The V call is TRBV2, the J call TRBJ2-7; weak D call: TRBD1 (6 bases). CDR1 and CDR2 from the germline V gene are SNHLY and FYNNEI. The CDR3 runs to 13 residues. Between the trimmed V and J ends, which lost 4 bases and 6 bases, there was a span of 13 bases.

This clonotype was seen more than once but under ten times. V and J are TRBV6-2 or TRBV6-3 and TRBJ1-1; D is undetermined. Germline loops: CDR1 MNHEY, CDR2 SVGEGT. The CDR3 is made up of 14 amino acids. Trimming cost V 2 bases and J 4 bases, with 11 bases left between them. The CDR3 DNA sequence: TGTGCCAGCAGTTACCCTACAAGCCCCACTGAAGCTTTCTTT. Its protein is CASSYPTSPTEAFF.

V is TRBV11-1 and J is TRBJ2-3; 7 nucleotides agree with TRBD2. Germline CDR1 is SGHAT and CDR2 is FQDESV (reference sequence). The V segment lost 5 bases and the J segment 2 bases; nucleotides outside the gene matches: 13. The CDR3 loop spans 17 amino acids. In nucleotides, the CDR3 is TGTGCCAGCAGCGCCCTGGATCTAGCGGATTTCACAGATACGCAGTATTTT. Translating gives CASSALDLADFTDTQYF.

The chain couples TRBV30 to TRBJ1-1, with 8 bases fitting TRBD1. This CDR3 region has 15 residues. V was pared by 3 bases and J by 0 bases, with 6 bases of the junction left unmatched. The germline V gene has CDR1 GTSNPN and CDR2 SVGIG (reference sequence). For the CDR3, the DNA is TGTGCCTGGAGAGACAGGGGCCGAATGAACACTGAAGCTTTCTTT. It translates to CAWRDRGRMNTEAFF.

This clonotype was recorded at least ten times. The V gene is TRBV6-2 or TRBV6-3, the J gene TRBJ2-2; no clear D. The CDR3 totals 15 residues. Germline loops: CDR1 MNHEY, CDR2 SVGEGT. V was trimmed by 1 base and J by 0 bases, leaving 6 bases between them. The CDR3 loop is CASSYFGPNTGELFF. The CDR3, as DNA: TGTGCCAGCAGTTACTTTGGACCGAACACCGGGGAGCTGTTTTTT.

This clonotype was counted ten times or more. The gene calls are TRBV5-6 and TRBJ2-5; D remains ambiguous. Germline CDR1 is SGHDT and CDR2 is YYEEEE. The CDR3 covers 13 residues. Trimming cost V 0 bases and J 4 bases, with 7 bases left between them. CDR3 bases: TGTGCCAGCAGCTTGGTAGTTGGAGAGACCCAGTACTTC. This encodes CASSLVVGETQYF.

This clonotype turned up a few times. This chain uses TRBV12-3 or TRBV12-4 with TRBJ1-1; weak D call: TRBD1 (5 bases). The germline V and J ends were trimmed by 5 bases and 5 bases, with 21 bases remaining between them. This CDR3 is 16 amino acids long. The CDR3 DNA follows: TGTGCCAGCAGTCCCCCACATCGGGGGGGTTGGACTGAAGCTTTCTTT. This codes for CASSPPHRGGWTEAFF.

This clonotype was counted many times. V gene TRBV18 combines with J gene TRBJ2-7, with no clear D. Trimming took off 3 bases at V and 9 bases at J, with 15 bases between the two ends. The CDR3 totals 13 residues. From germline, CDR1 is KGHSH and CDR2 LQKENI. The CDR3 spells CASSPDIPWGQYF. CDR3 coding DNA: TGTGCCAGCTCACCCGACATCCCCTGGGGGCAGTACTTC.

This chain joins TRBV27 and TRBJ1-5, with a possible D match to TRBD1 (6 bases). V was clipped by 5 bases and J by 5 bases, with 19 bases between them. The CDR3 is 16 residues long. Germline V gene lookup returns CDR1 MNHEY and CDR2 SMNVEV (reference sequence). DNA for the CDR3: TGTGCCAGCAGTCCGCACCCCACGGGGGGCGATCAGCCCCAGCATTTT. Amino acids: CASSPHPTGGDQPQHF.

The V call is TRBV6-1, the J call TRBJ2-5; 9 nucleotides match TRBD1. This CDR3 has 14 residues. In germline, CDR1 is MNHNS, CDR2 SASEGT. The J segment lost 5 bases and the V segment lost 2 bases, leaving 3 bases of the junction unmatched. This CDR3 reads CASSETGGRETQYF. CDR3 DNA sequence: TGTGCCAGCAGTGAAACAGGGGGCCGGGAGACCCAGTACTTC.